The 25 T cell receptor beta chains in this list originate from one sample, sequenced in a study of Ad26.COV2.S vaccination and SARS-CoV-2 variants. The treatment here: about 20 received Ad26.COV2.S at low or high dose, single or two shots; about five received placebo; per-sample allocation not given. Repertoires come from day 63 after the first vaccine or placebo injection. TCRdb keeps only in-frame clones here, not all; method: immunoSEQ multiplex PCR. Among around 380,000 clones listed, approximately 91% were seen once. The sequencing here drew on peripheral blood, taken in a trial of Ad26.COV2.S vaccine versus placebo. The receptor set was obtained from a person aged 18 to 65 who received the Ad26.COV2.S COVID-19 vaccine or a placebo.

The chain recombines TRBV7-2 with TRBJ2-7; no firm D call. Germline CDR1 and CDR2: SGHTA and FQGNSA. V lost 4 bases and J lost 3, with 7 bases in between. The length of the CDR3 is 12 residues. This CDR3 reads CASSSVGYEQYF. The CDR3 DNA follows: TGTGCCAGCAGCTCAGTAGGCTACGAGCAGTACTTC.

The genes are TRBV2 and TRBJ2-3, with D perhaps TRBD1 or TRBD2 (5 bases each). Trimming cost V 4 bases and J 4 bases, with 18 bases left between them. CDR3 length equals 16 residues. The V gene's germline CDR1 is SNHLY and CDR2 FYNNEI. The DNA for the CDR3 is TGTGCCAGCAGTGGGTCTTGGGACCCGGCGGCAGATACGCAGTATTTT. Its translation: CASSGSWDPAADTQYF.

V usage is TRBV6-5 and J usage is TRBJ1-1; D uncertain. This CDR3 region has 11 residues. Germline V lookup: CDR1 MNHEY, CDR2 SVGAGI. Trimming took 4 bases from V and 7 from J, leaving 7 bases between them. CDR3 in DNA: TGTGCCAGCAGTTCCCCCAGTGAAGCTTTCTTT. It encodes CASSSPSEAFF.

As regards this clone: This CDR3 is also generated by other DNA sequences in the sample. The V gene is TRBV4-1, the J gene TRBJ1-5; perhaps TRBD1 as D (5 bases). The CDR3 extends over 15 amino acids. CDR1 is MGHRA, CDR2 YSYEKL, per germline. V shed 1 base and J shed 5 bases, with 12 bases lying between them. DNA of the CDR3: TGCGCCAGCAGCCAAGGGCCGCAGGGCGATCAGCCCCAGCATTTT. Protein: CASSQGPQGDQPQHF.

V usage is TRBV2 and J usage is TRBJ1-1; D is unresolved. Germline CDR1 reads SNHLY; CDR2 reads FYNNEI. V was clipped by 4 bases and J by 2 bases, with 14 bases between them. The CDR3 consists of 15 residues. The CDR3 nucleotides read TGTGCCAGCAGTGTTAGCGGAGGAGATAACACTGAAGCTTTCTTT. This sequence encodes CASSVSGGDNTEAFF.

This rearrangement joins TRBV5-4 to TRBJ2-7; TRBD1 might be the D (6 bases). The length of the CDR3 is 14 residues. Germline V gene sequence: CDR1 SGHNT, CDR2 YYREEE (reference sequence). V was shortened by 0 bases and J by 2 bases, with 9 bases between the two germline ends. The CDR3 protein is CASSLAGETYEQYF. In DNA form, the CDR3 reads TGTGCCAGCAGCTTGGCAGGGGAGACCTACGAGCAGTACTTC.

The gene calls are TRBV7-2 and TRBJ2-4; the D gene is possibly TRBD1 (6 bases). The CDR3 sequence is 16 residues long. The germline V and J ends were trimmed by 5 bases and 0 bases, with 14 bases remaining between them. Looked up from germline, CDR1 is SGHTA and CDR2 is FQGNSA. CDR3 protein: CASSPGQFLAKNIQYF. CDR3 in DNA: TGTGCCAGCAGCCCCGGACAGTTCCTAGCCAAAAACATTCAGTACTTC.

The chain carries TRBV24-1 and TRBJ2-1; 8 nucleotides line up with TRBD1. From germline, CDR1 is KGHDR and CDR2 SFDVKD. The CDR3 is made up of 16 amino acids. The trim removed 9 bases at V and 9 bases at J, leaving 18 bases unmatched. The CDR3 region has the DNA TGTGCCACCTCGCACGGACCCGGACAGGGAAAAGGTGAGCAGTTCTTC. Translating gives CATSHGPGQGKGEQFF.

The rearrangement uses TRBV5-6 and TRBJ1-1; no firm D call. Germline CDR1 is SGHDT and CDR2 is YYEEEE. V dropped 3 bases and J dropped 1 base, with 7 bases sitting between them. The CDR3 consists of 13 residues. CDR3 protein: CASSSGENTEAFF. The DNA for the CDR3 is TGTGCCAGCAGCTCTGGGGAGAACACTGAAGCTTTCTTT.

The rearrangement uses TRBV11-2 and TRBJ2-5, with no clear D. With 2 bases removed from V and 1 base from J, the gap between germline ends came to 8 bases. Looked up from germline, CDR1 is SGHAT and CDR2 is FQNNGV. The CDR3 loop spans 14 amino acids. CDR3 in amino acids: CASSLNWFQETQYF. The CDR3 nucleotides are TGTGCCAGCAGCTTAAACTGGTTCCAAGAGACCCAGTACTTC.

The chain employs TRBV10-1 and TRBJ2-4, with D unclear. Trimming took 3 bases from V and 0 from J, leaving 15 bases between them. The CDR3 covers 17 residues. Germline CDR1 reads WNHNN; CDR2 reads SYGVQD (reference sequence). CDR3 sequence reads: CASSDKSSPIAKNIQYF. The CDR3 nucleotides are TGCGCCAGCAGTGACAAATCCTCGCCAATAGCCAAAAACATTCAGTACTTC.

The gene calls are TRBV6-4 and TRBJ2-3, with a weak D call TRBD2 (6 bases). V was shortened by 6 bases and J by 6 bases, with 28 bases between the two germline ends. Germline V gene sequence: CDR1 MRHNA, CDR2 SNTAGT. This CDR3 contains 18 residues. The CDR3 here is CASRGGSWVPARKDTQYF. In nucleotides, the CDR3 is TGTGCCAGCAGGGGAGGCTCTTGGGTCCCCGCTAGGAAGGATACGCAGTATTTT.

The chain couples TRBV9 to TRBJ2-3, with D tentatively TRBD2 (7 bases). V was shortened by 0 bases and J by 0 bases, with 17 bases between the two germline ends. Germline lookup yields CDR1 SGDLS and CDR2 YYNGEE. CDR3 size: 18 residues. CDR3 amino acids: CASSVGRGGGSSTDTQYF. In DNA form, the CDR3 reads TGTGCCAGCAGCGTAGGGAGAGGGGGAGGGTCAAGCACAGATACGCAGTATTTT.

A single count supports this clone. The CDR3 DNA follows: TGTGCCAGCAGTTACAGGGGTGCTCCTAACCAAGAGACCCAGTACTTC. This encodes CASSYRGAPNQETQYF. This rearrangement joins TRBV6-5 to TRBJ2-5; possible D gene TRBD1, 5 bases. Looked up from germline, CDR1 is MNHEY and CDR2 is SVGAGI. Between the trimmed V and J ends, which lost 2 bases and 0 bases, there was a span of 13 bases. This CDR3 is 16 amino acids long.

The V gene is TRBV7-9, the J gene TRBJ1-4, with unresolved D. The V end lost 3 bases, the J end lost 8 bases, and 13 bases lay between the germline ends. Germline assignment: CDR1 SEHNR and CDR2 FQNEAQ (reference sequence). This CDR3 region has 14 residues. The CDR3 DNA reads as TGTGCCAGCAGCTTCACAGCCAGAGAGGAAAAACTGTTTTTT. It encodes CASSFTAREEKLFF. Full variable domain (rest looked up from reference TRBV7-9 and TRBJ1-4): DTGVSQNPRHKITKRGQNVTFRCDPISEHNRLYWYRQTLGQGPEFLTYFQNEAQLEKSRLLSDRFSAERPKGSFSTLEIQRTEQGDSAMYLCASSFTAREEKLFFGSGTQLSVL.

This chain uses TRBV4-2 with TRBJ1-5; TRBD1 might be the D (6 bases). V shed 1 base and J shed 0 bases, with 7 bases lying between them. Germline V gene sequence: CDR1 LGHNA, CDR2 YNFKEQ. The CDR3 covers 15 residues. The CDR3 nucleotides read TGTGCCAGCAGCCAAGGGACAGATAGCAATCAGCCCCAGCATTTT. Its protein is CASSQGTDSNQPQHF.

This clone turned up a few times. The chain uses TRBV19 and TRBJ1-2; no clear D. Germline assignment: CDR1 LNHDA and CDR2 SQIVND (reference sequence). The CDR3 length is 13 residues. V lost 7 bases and J lost 3, with 12 bases in between. This CDR3 reads CASKGNGDYGYTF. Written as DNA, the CDR3 is TGTGCCAGTAAAGGGAATGGGGACTATGGCTACACCTTC.

The chain recombines TRBV2 with TRBJ1-1; TRBD1 matches 7 bases. Germline V lookup: CDR1 SNHLY, CDR2 FYNNEI. This CDR3 comprises 12 residues. J gave up 6 bases and V 8 bases, and 6 bases lay outside the gene matches. The CDR3 spells CASRDSRSEAFF. CDR3 coding DNA: TGTGCCAGCCGGGACAGTCGGTCTGAAGCTTTCTTT.

V is TRBV19 and J is TRBJ1-2, with D perhaps matching TRBD1 (6 bases). CDR1 is LNHDA, CDR2 SQIVND, per germline (reference sequence). The CDR3 has 14 residues. V lost 0 bases and J lost 7, with 12 bases in between. The chain's CDR3 is CASSIEGRGGGYTF. The DNA of the CDR3 is TGTGCCAGTAGTATAGAGGGCAGGGGCGGTGGCTACACCTTC.

V usage is TRBV7-6 and J usage is TRBJ1-1; D unclear. V was shortened by 1 base and J by 1 base, with 10 bases between the two germline ends. CDR1 and CDR2 (germline): SGHVS, FNYEAQ. CDR3 length: 15 residues. The CDR3 DNA reads as TGTGCCAGCAGCTTAGGGGCGGAGGGGAACACTGAAGCTTTCTTT. Its translation: CASSLGAEGNTEAFF.

The chain is built from TRBV2 and TRBJ1-2; unclear D gene. The germline V and J ends were trimmed by 2 bases and 2 bases, with 9 bases remaining between them. CDR1 SNHLY and CDR2 FYNNEI come from the germline V gene. The CDR3 extends over 14 amino acids. The CDR3 DNA reads as TGTGCCAGCAGTGAACGGCCCAGGAACTATGGCTACACCTTC. Amino acids: CASSERPRNYGYTF.

The V and J genes are TRBV7-9 and TRBJ2-7, with no clear D. Germline V gene data show CDR1 as SEHNR and CDR2 as FQNEAQ (reference sequence). Trimming stripped 5 bases from V and 9 bases from J, with 11 bases between. This CDR3 is 11 amino acids long. CDR3: CASSHTEVQYF. In nucleotides, the CDR3 is TGTGCCAGCAGCCACACAGAAGTGCAGTACTTC.

The chain employs TRBV6-5 and TRBJ1-1, with D possibly being TRBD1 (5 bases). The germline gives CDR1 MNHEY, CDR2 SVGAGI. The ends were cut back, 6 bases at V and 1 base at J, with 9 bases in the middle. The CDR3 contains 13 residues. The CDR3 DNA reads TGTGCCAGCAGATTTGGACAGAACACTGAAGCTTTCTTT. Residues: CASRFGQNTEAFF.

The chain links TRBV4-3 to TRBJ2-1; D uncertain. V was pared by 0 bases and J by 5 bases, with 5 bases between. CDR1 and CDR2 from the germline V gene are LGHNA and YSLEER. The CDR3 totals 13 residues. CDR3 DNA sequence: TGCGCCAGCAGCCAAGACTACAACAATGAGCAGTTCTTC. It yields the protein CASSQDYNNEQFF.

The chain uses TRBV3-1 (or the pseudogene TRBV3-2) and TRBJ2-1; D ambiguous. This CDR3 contains 16 residues. Germline values: CDR1 LGHDT, CDR2 YNNKEL (reference sequence). Trimming removed 0 bases at V and 0 bases at J, with 9 bases between. The CDR3 sequence: CASSQDFTSSYNEQFF. CDR3 sequence (DNA): TGTGCCAGCAGCCAAGATTTTACGAGCTCCTACAATGAGCAGTTCTTC.